This passage covers 20 T cell receptor beta chains from one sample sequenced in a study of T cells in narcolepsy (dated by TCRdb to the late 2010s). Receptor amplification or capture employed the immunoSEQ multiplex PCR assay. The immuneACCESS repertoire file appears here via TCRdb, limited to in-frame rearrangements. These files lack a portion of the clones; in checked studies, under half of the deficit traces to unresolved V genes, and the cause of the others is not known. Present in this sample are fewer than 40,000 clones, around 83% of which were seen just once. The ten top clones hold approximately 2.7% of the sample. Sequenced sample: CD45RA- memory CD4+ T cells from PBMCs. The cell subset or site label corresponds to: memory T cells sorted ex vivo from peripheral blood. The receptors here all came from a human donor with narcolepsy.

This clone was observed a few times. This chain joins TRBV4-3 and TRBJ1-6; unclear D gene. Germline CDR1 reads LGHNA; CDR2 reads YSLEER. This CDR3 contains 16 residues. Trimming removed 3 bases from V and 6 bases from J, with 15 bases in between. CDR3 in DNA: TGCGCCAGCAGCCATGCGGACCGTCCGGGTAATTCACCCCTCCACTTT. Translating it yields CASSHADRPGNSPLHF.

This clone was observed once. This sequence joins TRBV30 and TRBJ1-5; D is possibly TRBD1 (5 bases). Germline V gene lookup returns CDR1 GTSNPN and CDR2 SVGIG (reference sequence). The V gene lost 4 bases and the J gene lost 4 bases, with 11 bases spanning the gap. This CDR3 is built from 13 residues. The CDR3 spells CAWTSGSNQPQHF. The DNA for the CDR3 is TGTGCCTGGACCTCAGGGTCAAATCAGCCCCAGCATTTT. The full variable domain, with the rest looked up from reference TRBV30 and TRBJ1-5, is SQTIHQWPATLVQPVGSPLSLECTVEGTSNPNLYWYRQAAGRGLQLLFYSVGIGQISSEVPQNLSASRPQDRQFILSSKKLLLSDSGFYLCAWTSGSNQPQHFGDGTRLSIL.

The chain joins TRBV19 to TRBJ2-7; D is undetermined. V lost 3 bases, J lost 3 bases, and 9 bases lay in between. Germline-derived CDR1 and CDR2 are LNHDA and SQIVND (reference sequence). The CDR3 is 13 amino acids. CDR3 protein: CASSIPGSYEQYF. The CDR3 coding sequence is TGTGCCAGTAGTATCCCCGGCAGCTACGAGCAGTACTTC.

This clone has only one observation. V usage is TRBV4-1 and J usage is TRBJ1-5, with D unresolved. V lost 0 bases, J lost 9 bases, and 15 bases lay in between. Germline values: CDR1 MGHRA, CDR2 YSYEKL. The CDR3 has 15 residues. CDR3 DNA: TGCGCCAGCAGCCAAGAAGGGCAAGGCTTTTGGCCCCAGCATTTT. Translated, it gives CASSQEGQGFWPQHF.

The gene calls are TRBV19 and TRBJ1-6; 8 bases line up with TRBD1. This CDR3 has 16 amino acids. CDR1 LNHDA and CDR2 SQIVND come from the germline V gene (reference sequence). Trimming cost V 4 bases and J 9 bases; bases outside gene matches: 11. The CDR3 loop is CASSTRTGSSSSPLHF. The CDR3 nucleotides read TGTGCCAGTAGTACCCGGACAGGGAGCTCTAGTTCACCCCTCCACTTT.

The V and J genes are TRBV5-5 and TRBJ1-4, with D possibly matching TRBD1 (6 bases). CDR1 is SGHKS and CDR2 is YYEKEE in the germline V gene (reference sequence). Trimming cost V 4 bases and J 5 bases, with 15 bases left between them. The CDR3 sequence is 15 residues long. The CDR3 nucleotides are TGTGCCAGCAGCGGGGGGCGGCCGTACAATGAAAAACTGTTTTTT. This encodes CASSGGRPYNEKLFF.

The chain combines TRBV19 with TRBJ1-4; D is possibly TRBD1 (6 bases). This CDR3 has 15 residues. CDR1 is LNHDA and CDR2 is SQIVND in the germline V gene (reference sequence). Trimming left V 5 bases short and J 4 bases short, with 14 bases between. CDR3 nucleotides: TGTGCCAGTAGTGCCCTACAGGGCTATAATGAAAAACTGTTTTTT. It is translated as CASSALQGYNEKLFF.

This chain connects TRBV4-3 to TRBJ2-3; TRBD2 might be the D (5 bases). CDR3 length: 13 residues. Germline assignment: CDR1 LGHNA and CDR2 YSLEER. Trimming removed 3 bases from V and 6 bases from J, with 10 bases in between. The CDR3 nucleotides are TGCGCCAGCAGCCAGACTCGGAGGGATACGCAGTATTTT. Amino acids: CASSQTRRDTQYF.

The V call is TRBV2, the J call TRBJ2-3; D gene unclear. Germline loops: CDR1 SNHLY, CDR2 FYNNEI. Deletions cut 8 bases from V and 2 bases from J, with 14 bases between. The CDR3 is made up of 14 amino acids. CDR3 sequence: CASRNILTTDTQYF. CDR3 nucleotides: TGTGCCAGCCGAAACATCTTGACCACAGATACGCAGTATTTT.

The chain recombines TRBV29-1 with TRBJ1-2, with 7 positions matching TRBD1. CDR3 length equals 14 residues. Trimming at V came to 4 bases and at J to 6 bases, leaving 11 bases not matched to a gene. Per germline, CDR1 SQVTM and CDR2 ANQGSEA. The CDR3 protein is CSVGATGQDDGYTF. The DNA for the CDR3 is TGCAGCGTTGGGGCAACAGGACAGGACGATGGCTACACCTTC.

CDR3 loop: CASSLGTGEIGSYTF. In nucleotides, the CDR3 is TGTGCCAGCAGTCTGGGGACAGGGGAAATCGGAAGCTACACCTTC. The chain joins TRBV27 to TRBJ1-2, with 10 bases identical to TRBD1. The CDR3 runs 15 residues. Germline CDR1 MNHEY, CDR2 SMNVEV (reference sequence). With 5 bases clipped from V and 9 bases from J, the junction kept 12 bases outside the gene matches.

V and J are TRBV5-1 and TRBJ2-5, with 8 positions matching TRBD2. This CDR3 region has 17 residues. Trimming at V came to 4 bases and at J to 6 bases, leaving 17 bases not matched to a gene. CDR1 SGHRS and CDR2 YFSETQ come from the germline V gene. The CDR3 region has the DNA TGCGCCAGCAGCCCCCGAGCGGGGGAACTTCTTGGGAAGACCCAGTACTTC. It translates to CASSPRAGELLGKTQYF.

J is TRBJ2-5 and V is TRBV19; weak D call: TRBD2 (6 bases). The V and J ends lost 6 bases and 5 bases respectively, with 16 bases between them. Germline loops: CDR1 LNHDA, CDR2 SQIVND (reference sequence). CDR3 length: 14 residues. The CDR3 protein is CASSPVGGWETQYF. Here the CDR3 DNA reads TGTGCCAGTAGCCCGGTTGGAGGGTGGGAGACCCAGTACTTC.

This sequence joins TRBV27 and TRBJ2-5; unclear D gene. The CDR3 is 13 amino acids. CDR1 is MNHEY, CDR2 SMNVEV, per germline (reference sequence). V gave up 1 base and J gave up 5 bases, with 8 bases separating them. CDR3 residues: CASSLWASETQYF. The CDR3 region has the DNA TGTGCCAGCAGTTTATGGGCCAGTGAGACCCAGTACTTC.

The J gene is TRBJ1-1, the V gene TRBV7-2; TRBD1 is a possible D gene (5 bases). With 0 bases removed from V and 7 bases from J, the gap between germline ends came to 12 bases. Germline assignment: CDR1 SGHTA and CDR2 FQGNSA. The CDR3 contains 14 residues. The DNA for the CDR3 is TGTGCCAGCAGCTTAGCGCTAACCAGGGTTGAAGCTTTCTTT. Translated, it gives CASSLALTRVEAFF.

This clone was found once. This chain's CDR3 is CASNPGVAGMKTQYF. CDR3 nucleotide sequence: TGTGCCAGTAACCCTGGGGTAGCGGGAATGAAGACCCAGTACTTC. The gene calls are TRBV19 and TRBJ2-5, with 8 bases fitting TRBD2. Germline values: CDR1 LNHDA, CDR2 SQIVND (reference sequence). The CDR3 loop spans 15 amino acids. With V trimmed by 7 bases and J by 6 bases, 13 bases remained unmatched. The full variable domain, with the rest looked up from reference TRBV19 and TRBJ2-5, is DGGITQSPKYLFRKEGQNVTLSCEQNLNHDAMYWYRQDPGQGLRLIYYSQIVNDFQKGDIAEGYSVSREKKESFPLTVTSAQKNPTAFYLCASNPGVAGMKTQYFGPGTRLLVL.

V is TRBV7-3 and J is TRBJ2-5; no clear D. CDR3 length: 13 amino acids. V lost 1 base and J 5 bases, leaving 8 bases between the germline ends. Germline V gene lookup returns CDR1 SGHTA and CDR2 FQGTGA. The CDR3 here is CASSLNPRETQYF. In nucleotides, the CDR3 is TGTGCCAGCAGCTTAAATCCACGGGAGACCCAGTACTTC. The entire variable domain, with the rest obtained from reference TRBV7-3 and TRBJ2-5, is as follows: GAGVSQTPSNKVTEKGKYVELRCDPISGHTALYWYRQSLGQGPEFLIYFQGTGAADDSGLPNDRFFAVRPEGSVSTLKIQRTERGDSAVYLCASSLNPRETQYFGPGTRLLVL.

V usage is TRBV29-1 and J usage is TRBJ2-2; D is possibly TRBD2 (6 bases). There are 16 residues in the CDR3. Between the trimmed V and J ends, which lost 7 bases and 7 bases, there was a span of 25 bases. Germline V gene sequence: CDR1 SQVTM, CDR2 ANQGSEA. CDR3 protein: CSGGDVGTGSGGELFF. The CDR3 DNA reads TGCAGCGGTGGGGACGTTGGGACTGGTAGTGGCGGGGAGCTGTTTTTT.

This chain joins TRBV7-2 and TRBJ1-1; D unresolved. The CDR3 extends over 18 amino acids. With 2 bases removed from V and 0 bases from J, the gap between germline ends came to 19 bases. CDR1 and CDR2 (germline): SGHTA, FQGNSA. CDR3: CASSLRPGSLLMNTEAFF. As DNA, the CDR3 is TGTGCCAGCAGCTTACGGCCGGGGTCGCTTTTGATGAACACTGAAGCTTTCTTT.

The chain employs TRBV7-2 and TRBJ1-1, with 10 bases lining up with TRBD1. Trimming removed 5 bases from V and 5 bases from J; junction bases left unmatched: 5. Germline V lookup: CDR1 SGHTA, CDR2 FQGNSA. This CDR3 spans 14 amino acids. The CDR3 region is CASSVGTGETEAFF. CDR3 sequence (DNA): TGTGCCAGCAGCGTCGGGACAGGGGAAACTGAAGCTTTCTTT.